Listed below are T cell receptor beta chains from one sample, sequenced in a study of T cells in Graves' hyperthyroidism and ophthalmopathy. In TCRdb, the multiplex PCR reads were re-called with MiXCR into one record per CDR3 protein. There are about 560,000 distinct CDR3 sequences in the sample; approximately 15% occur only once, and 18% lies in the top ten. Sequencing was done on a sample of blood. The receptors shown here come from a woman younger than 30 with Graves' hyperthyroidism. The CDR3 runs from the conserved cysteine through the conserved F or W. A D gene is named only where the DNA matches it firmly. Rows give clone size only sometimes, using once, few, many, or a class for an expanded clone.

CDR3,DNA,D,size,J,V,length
CASSLSGQGNIQYF,TGTGCCAGCAGCTTATCGGGACAGGGTAACATTCAGTACTTC,TRBD1,many,TRBJ2-4,TRBV11-2,14
CASSRTPGVGTDTQYF,TGTGCCAGCAGTCGTACCCCGGGTGTAGGCACAGATACGCAGTATTTT,-,many,TRBJ2-3,TRBV6-1,16
CASSYGTSGADTQYF,TGTGCCAGCAGTTACGGGACTAGCGGGGCAGATACGCAGTATTTT,TRBD2,many,TRBJ2-3,TRBV6-2/TRBV6-3,15
CASSDPPGLAYNEQFF,TGCGCCAGCAGCGATCCGCCGGGACTAGCTTACAATGAGCAGTTCTTC,TRBD2,many,TRBJ2-1,TRBV5-1,16
CSAPDWGASGLAGSETQYF,TGCAGTGCACCTGATTGGGGGGCGTCAGGACTAGCGGGATCAGAGACCCAGTACTTC,TRBD2,-,TRBJ2-5,TRBV20-1,19
CASGRVSSGANVLTF,TGTGCCAGCGGCCGGGTTAGCTCTGGGGCCAACGTCCTGACTTTC,-,-,TRBJ2-6,TRBV6-1,15
CASDPFGDNQPQHF,TGTGCCAGCGACCCGTTTGGCGACAATCAGCCCCAGCATTTT,-,few,TRBJ1-5,TRBV6-2/TRBV6-3,14
CASSQGQRESETQYF,TGCGCCAGCAGCCAGGGGCAGCGGGAGTCAGAGACCCAGTACTTC,TRBD2,-,TRBJ2-5,TRBV4-1,15
CASSRVGTEAFF,TGTGCCAGTAGTAGGGTGGGCACTGAAGCTTTCTTT,-,many,TRBJ1-1,TRBV19,12
CASSRPAGALAGNTIYF,TGTGCCAGCAGCCGGCCGGCAGGCGCCCTCGCTGGAAACACCATATATTTT,-,few,TRBJ1-3,TRBV11-2,17
CAISEPGTSGSSGELFF,TGTGCCATCAGTGAGCCCGGGACTAGCGGGAGTTCCGGGGAGCTGTTTTTT,TRBD2,many,TRBJ2-2,TRBV10-3,17
CASSGGLAGTDTQYF,TGTGCCAGCAGTGGCGGACTAGCGGGCACAGATACGCAGTATTTT,TRBD2,-,TRBJ2-3,TRBV6-4,15
CSALFEGLSGELFF,TGCAGTGCTCTCTTCGAGGGACTATCCGGGGAGCTGTTTTTT,TRBD2,-,TRBJ2-2,TRBV20-1,14
CASSGTLAGGLNVGTQYF,TGTGCCAGCAGTGGGACCCTAGCGGGGGGCCTCAATGTGGGGACCCAGTACTTC,TRBD2,many,TRBJ2-5,TRBV2,18
CASSFEGYNYEQYF,TGTGCCAGCAGTTTTGAGGGGTATAACTACGAGCAGTACTTC,-,few,TRBJ2-7,TRBV28,14
CASSYEPILGAVNTEAFF,TGTGCCAGCAGCTACGAACCCATCCTTGGGGCGGTGAACACTGAAGCTTTCTTT,-,-,TRBJ1-1,TRBV11-3,18
CSAFRTANTEAFF,TGCAGTGCCTTTAGGACCGCGAACACTGAAGCTTTCTTT,-,-,TRBJ1-1,TRBV20-1,13
CASSQDSGGTDIQYF,TGCGCCAGCAGCCAAGATTCAGGCGGGACGGACATTCAGTACTTC,-,-,TRBJ2-4,TRBV4-3,15
CASRSAGASWQYF,TGCGCCAGCAGGTCTGCGGGGGCAAGTTGGCAGTACTTC,-,-,TRBJ2-7,TRBV5-1,13
CASSVEASYNEQFF,TGTGCCAGCAGTGTAGAAGCCTCCTACAATGAGCAGTTCTTC,-,many,TRBJ2-1,TRBV6-1,14
CASSSGNTEAFF,TGTGCCAGCAGCTCCGGGAACACTGAAGCTTTCTTT,-,many,TRBJ1-1,TRBV5-1,12
CASSGGDRANEKLFF,TGTGCCAGTAGTGGTGGTGACAGGGCTAATGAAAAACTGTTTTTT,TRBD1,-,TRBJ1-4,TRBV19,15
CASSQEVASTDTQYF,TGTGCCAGCAGCCAGGAGGTAGCTAGCACAGATACGCAGTATTTT,-,many,TRBJ2-3,TRBV3-1,15
CATSGNRGHGDGYTF,TGTGCCACCAGTGGTAACAGGGGGCACGGGGATGGCTACACCTTC,TRBD1,few,TRBJ1-2,TRBV24-1,15
CASSFMTLNTEAFF,TGTGCCAGCAGTTTCATGACACTGAACACTGAAGCTTTCTTT,-,few,TRBJ1-1,TRBV12-3/TRBV12-4,14
CAISDYSESGGELFF,TGTGCCATCAGTGATTACAGTGAAAGCGGCGGGGAGCTGTTTTTT,-,-,TRBJ2-2,TRBV10-3,15
CASGLVLSEEAFF,TGTGCTAGTGGTTTGGTACTAAGTGAGGAAGCTTTCTTT,-,few,TRBJ1-1,TRBV12-5,13
CASSRDKISPLHF,TGTGCCAGCAGCCGGGACAAGATTTCACCCCTCCACTTT,-,-,TRBJ1-6,TRBV6-1,13
CARARRFGDRMWTEAFF,TGTGCCAGAGCCCGACGATTCGGGGACAGGATGTGGACTGAAGCTTTCTTT,TRBD1,many,TRBJ1-1,TRBV6-1,17
CASSRGQGITEAFF,TGTGCCAGCAGCAGGGGACAGGGGATCACTGAAGCTTTCTTT,TRBD1,many,TRBJ1-1,TRBV5-5,14
CASSPRQGGRSTYEQYF,TGTGCCAGCAGCCCCCGACAGGGCGGGAGGTCTACCTACGAGCAGTACTTC,-,many,TRBJ2-7,TRBV2,17
CASSLGGTAGGYTF,TGTGCCAGCAGTTTAGGAGGGACAGCAGGAGGCTACACCTTC,TRBD1,-,TRBJ1-2,TRBV12-3/TRBV12-4,14
CATSDSPQETQYF,TGTGCCACCAGTGATTCTCCTCAAGAGACCCAGTACTTC,-,few,TRBJ2-5,TRBV24-1,13
CASSYSSGTAGELFF,TGTGCCAGCAGTTACTCGAGCGGGACGGCCGGGGAGCTGTTTTTT,TRBD2,many,TRBJ2-2,TRBV6-5,15
CASSLYGRHTEAFF,TGTGCCAGCAGTTTATATGGTAGGCACACTGAAGCTTTCTTT,-,many,TRBJ1-1,TRBV12-3/TRBV12-4,14
CASSPREGGYGYTF,TGTGCCAGCAGCCCCCGCGAGGGAGGCTATGGCTACACCTTC,-,many,TRBJ1-2,TRBV7-2,14
CASSYLAGTTNEKLFF,TGTGCCAGCAGTTACCTCGCAGGGACCACTAATGAAAAACTGTTTTTT,-,many,TRBJ1-4,TRBV6-5,16
CAISGRGSGANVLTF,TGTGCCATCAGTGGCAGGGGGTCGGGGGCCAACGTCCTGACTTTC,TRBD1,-,TRBJ2-6,TRBV10-3,15
CASSPGKGAYNEQFF,TGTGCCAGTAGTCCAGGGAAGGGGGCCTACAATGAGCAGTTCTTC,-,-,TRBJ2-1,TRBV19,15
CASSTGQGWWKLFF,TGTGCCAGCAGTACGGGACAGGGTTGGTGGAAACTGTTTTTT,TRBD1,few,TRBJ1-4,TRBV6-1,14
CASSAFWGADTQYF,TGTGCCAGCAGTGCGTTTTGGGGGGCGGATACGCAGTATTTT,-,many,TRBJ2-3,TRBV6-1,14
CASSLAGQGSDEQYF,TGCGCCAGCAGCTTGGCTGGACAGGGTTCGGACGAGCAGTACTTC,TRBD1,many,TRBJ2-7,TRBV5-1,15